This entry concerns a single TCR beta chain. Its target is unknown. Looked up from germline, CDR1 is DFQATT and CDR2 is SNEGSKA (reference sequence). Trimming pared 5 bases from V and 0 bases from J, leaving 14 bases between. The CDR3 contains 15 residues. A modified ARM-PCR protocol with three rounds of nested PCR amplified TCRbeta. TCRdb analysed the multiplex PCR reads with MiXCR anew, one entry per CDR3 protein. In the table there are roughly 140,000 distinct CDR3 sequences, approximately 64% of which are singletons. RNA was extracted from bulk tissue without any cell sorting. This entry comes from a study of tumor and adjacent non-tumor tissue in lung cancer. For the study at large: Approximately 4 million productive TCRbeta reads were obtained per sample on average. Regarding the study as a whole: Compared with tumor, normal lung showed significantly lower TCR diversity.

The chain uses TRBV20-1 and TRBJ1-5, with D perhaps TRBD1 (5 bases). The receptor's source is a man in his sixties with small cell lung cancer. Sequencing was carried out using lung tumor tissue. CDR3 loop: CSAGEGVASNQPQHF. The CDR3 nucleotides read TGCAGTGCTGGTGAAGGGGTAGCTAGCAATCAGCCCCAGCATTTT.